This T cell receptor beta chain was recorded in a study of radiotherapy plus CTLA-4 blockade in lung cancer. Across the study: Disease control reached more than 30%, with objective responses in over 15%.

General study points: How blood T cell clones changed early, along with interferon-beta, reportedly forecast response best.

Profiled with immunoSEQ multiplex PCR; TCRdb holds only in-frame clones, not every one. The table shows around 78,000 clones, with 60% to 85% occurring only once. Details on this clone: Its target is not known.

The germline CDR1 and CDR2 sequences are MNHEY and SMNVEV (reference sequence). The length of the CDR3 is 13 residues. V gave up 3 bases and J gave up 12 bases; unmatched junction bases: 10. Patients with chemo-refractory metastatic non-small-cell lung cancer received focal radiation plus CTLA-4 blockade with ipilimumab. The chain carries TRBV27 and TRBJ2-7, with 8 bases identical to TRBD2. This specimen consisted of peripheral blood, obtained from a patient treated with radiotherapy plus ipilimumab. The receptor was isolated from a human donor with non-small cell lung cancer who had a partial response to radiotherapy plus ipilimumab. Some clones in this sample may be carry-over from other donors' samples. DNA of the CDR3: TGTGCCAGCAGTTTTGCCGGGAGGGCCGTGGCGTACTTC. Translated: CASSFAGRAVAYF.